The 32 T cell receptor beta chains reported below all come from one sample, sequenced in a study. Generated by immunoSEQ multiplex PCR, the TCRdb table keeps only in-frame clones and is missing some. In the table there are 45,000 to 55,000 clones, just over 90% of which are singletons. Sequencing was carried out using PBMCs. The origin of the receptors is a man aged 40-49 years with rheumatoid arthritis.

The chain carries TRBV7-8 and TRBJ1-1; D unresolved. The CDR3 sequence is 15 residues long. The germline gives CDR1 SGHVS, CDR2 FQNEAQ. V dropped 5 bases and J dropped 9 bases, with 22 bases sitting between them. CDR3 bases: TGTGCCAGCAGCGCCCCCCGAATGAGGGAAGGTAAAGCTTTCTTT. Protein sequence: CASSAPRMREGKAFF.

This rearrangement joins TRBV18 to TRBJ1-2; possible D gene TRBD1, 5 bases. The CDR3 totals 12 residues. Germline V lookup: CDR1 KGHSH, CDR2 LQKENI. V shed 6 bases and J shed 7 bases, with 12 bases lying between them. CDR3 residues: CASSAGTSGYTF. Here the CDR3 DNA reads TGTGCCAGCTCCGCCGGGACTTCTGGCTACACCTTC.

V usage is TRBV19 and J usage is TRBJ2-1, with TRBD1 matching 11 bases. The CDR3 sequence is 15 residues long. CDR1 is LNHDA and CDR2 is SQIVND in the germline V gene (reference sequence). V dropped 5 bases and J dropped 2; count of bases not matched to a gene: 2. The chain's CDR3 is CASSVGQGAYNEQFF. The CDR3 coding sequence is TGTGCCAGTAGTGTGGGACAGGGGGCCTACAATGAGCAGTTCTTC.

The CDR3 DNA reads TGTGCCAGCAGCACCTCCGGGACTAGCGGCGTTTTACCCTACGAGCAGTACTTC. Its protein is CASSTSGTSGVLPYEQYF. This chain connects TRBV7-9 to TRBJ2-7; TRBD2 matches 11 bases. Germline V gene lookup returns CDR1 SEHNR and CDR2 FQNEAQ (reference sequence). CDR3 size: 18 residues. Trimming took 5 bases from V and 2 from J; bases not matched to a gene: 14.

This sequence joins TRBV28 and TRBJ1-2, with a possible D match to TRBD1 (5 bases). CDR3 size: 14 residues. V shed 8 bases and J shed 4 bases, with 17 bases lying between them. Germline CDR1 is MDHEN and CDR2 is SYDVKM. Here the CDR3 DNA reads TGTGCCAGCCGGCCGGGGGGGGGAGGCTATGGCTACACCTTC. Its protein product is CASRPGGGGYGYTF.

This clone appeared a single time. This sequence joins TRBV3-1 (or the pseudogene TRBV3-2) and TRBJ2-2; no firm D call. Between the trimmed V and J ends, which lost 2 bases and 0 bases, there was a span of 10 bases. The germline V gene encodes CDR1 LGHDT and CDR2 YNNKEL (reference sequence). The length of the CDR3 is 16 residues. The CDR3 sequence is CASSQSSTANTGELFF. CDR3 sequence (DNA): TGTGCCAGCAGCCAATCTTCTACTGCGAACACCGGGGAGCTGTTTTTT.

The chain uses TRBV6-1 and TRBJ2-1; a weak D match, TRBD2 (5 bases). The germline CDR1 and CDR2 sequences are MNHNS and SASEGT. V was cut by 2 bases and J by 15 bases, with 17 bases left in between. The CDR3 consists of 13 residues. The CDR3 DNA reads as TGTGCCAGCAGTGAACTCGGTGGGAGCCTAAGGTTCTTC. Its protein product is CASSELGGSLRFF.

Here the CDR3 DNA reads TGTGCCAGCAGTGTGGGGGCCCAAACCCTCCACTTT. Encoded protein: CASSVGAQTLHF. The chain has TRBV2 and TRBJ1-6; TRBD1 is a possible D gene (6 bases). Germline V gene sequence: CDR1 SNHLY, CDR2 FYNNEI. This CDR3 is built from 12 residues. The V end was cut by 4 bases, the J end by 14 bases, with 12 bases between.

This sequence joins TRBV19 and TRBJ2-1; TRBD2 is a possible D gene (5 bases). The CDR3 has 13 residues. Trimming pared 3 bases from V and 9 bases from J, leaving 12 bases between. Per the germline V gene, CDR1 is LNHDA and CDR2 is SQIVND (reference sequence). CDR3 sequence reads: CASSILARGEQFF. In nucleotides, the CDR3 is TGTGCCAGTAGTATCCTAGCCCGGGGTGAGCAGTTCTTC.

The CDR3 region is CASSLAGPETSPLHF. CDR3 DNA: TGTGCCAGCAGCTTAGCAGGGCCCGAAACCTCACCCCTCCACTTT. V is TRBV7-3 and J is TRBJ1-6; possibly TRBD1 for D (5 bases). Trimming cost V 2 bases and J 10 bases, with 15 bases left between them. The CDR3 covers 15 residues. The V gene's germline CDR1 is SGHTA and CDR2 FQGTGA. Full variable domain (outside the CDR3, taken from reference TRBV7-3 and TRBJ1-6): GAGVSQTPSNKVTEKGKYVELRCDPISGHTALYWYRQSLGQGPEFLIYFQGTGAADDSGLPNDRFFAVRPEGSVSTLKIQRTERGDSAVYLCASSLAGPETSPLHFGNGTRLTVT.

This chain connects TRBV7-8 to TRBJ2-1; D might be TRBD1 or TRBD2, each matching 5 bases. Germline loops: CDR1 SGHVS, CDR2 FQNEAQ. The germline V and J ends were trimmed by 1 base and 3 bases, with 19 bases remaining between them. This CDR3 spans 18 amino acids. CDR3 amino acids: CASSLGGVGPTFYNEQFF. Written as DNA, the CDR3 is TGTGCCAGCAGCTTAGGAGGGGTAGGGCCCACGTTCTACAATGAGCAGTTCTTC.

The V and J genes are TRBV5-6 and TRBJ2-5; 10 bases fit TRBD2. This CDR3 has 15 residues. The trim removed 1 base at V and 5 bases at J, leaving 5 bases unmatched. The germline V gene has CDR1 SGHDT and CDR2 YYEEEE. In DNA form, the CDR3 reads TGTGCCAGCAGCTTGTTAGCGGGAGGACGGGAGACCCAGTACTTC. Translating gives CASSLLAGGRETQYF. Full variable domain (outside the CDR3, taken from reference TRBV5-6 and TRBJ2-5): DAGVTQSPTHLIKTRGQQVTLRCSPKSGHDTVSWYQQALGQGPQFIFQYYEEEERQRGNFPDRFSGHQFPNYSSELNVNALLLGDSALYLCASSLLAGGRETQYFGPGTRLLVL.

This rearrangement joins TRBV6-5 to TRBJ2-7; D unclear. There are 13 residues in the CDR3. Trimming removed 6 bases from V and 5 bases from J, with 14 bases in between. The germline V gene encodes CDR1 MNHEY and CDR2 SVGAGI. The CDR3 spells CASSILGRHEQYF. The CDR3, as DNA: TGTGCCAGCAGCATCCTCGGGCGGCACGAGCAGTACTTC.

The chain combines TRBV5-6 with TRBJ1-2, with 9 bases identical to TRBD1. Germline CDR1 SGHDT, CDR2 YYEEEE. Losses at the gene ends were 4 bases for V and 8 bases for J; bases not matched to a gene: 6. The CDR3 spans 13 residues. The CDR3 region has the DNA TGTGCCAGCAGCCCAACAGGGGGCAACGGCTACACCTTC. This gives the protein CASSPTGGNGYTF.

This chain connects TRBV10-3 to TRBJ1-1; D may be TRBD1 (6 bases). V lost 7 bases and J lost 4, with 16 bases in between. The CDR3 runs 14 residues. Per germline, CDR1 ENHRY and CDR2 SYGVKD. CDR3 loop: CAITFAEGGTEAFF. Here the CDR3 DNA reads TGTGCCATCACCTTCGCTGAGGGGGGCACTGAAGCTTTCTTT.

The chain couples TRBV2 to TRBJ2-1; TRBD2 aligns across 9 bases. Germline V CDR1 and CDR2: SNHLY, FYNNEI. CDR3 length equals 19 residues. Trimming removed 3 bases from V and 0 bases from J; junction bases left unmatched: 12. CDR3 in amino acids: CASSEGTSGFLSSYNEQFF. CDR3 sequence (DNA): TGTGCCAGCAGTGAGGGTACTAGCGGGTTCCTGAGCTCCTACAATGAGCAGTTCTTC.

Only a few counts were recorded for this clone. The chain joins TRBV7-8 to TRBJ1-3; the D is unclear. The CDR3 is 14 residues long. Trimming pared 0 bases from V and 2 bases from J, leaving 5 bases between. Per germline, CDR1 SGHVS and CDR2 FQNEAQ. CDR3 amino acids: CASSLAGTGNTIYF. The CDR3 DNA is TGTGCCAGCAGCTTAGCGGGAACTGGAAACACCATATATTTT.

The gene calls are TRBV24-1 and TRBJ2-3; the D gene is possibly TRBD2 (6 bases). Looked up from germline, CDR1 is KGHDR and CDR2 is SFDVKD. Between the trimmed V and J ends, which lost 5 bases and 4 bases, there was a span of 12 bases. The CDR3 totals 14 residues. CDR3 bases: TGTGCCACCAGTGCGCGGGATGGTGCAGATACGCAGTATTTT. Its protein is CATSARDGADTQYF.

The chain has TRBV6-5 and TRBJ2-5; D gene ambiguous. Germline CDR1 MNHEY, CDR2 SVGAGI. The CDR3 is 14 amino acids. Trimming removed 0 bases from V and 4 bases from J, with 9 bases in between. CDR3 DNA sequence: TGTGCCAGCAGTTACTCCAGACCCGGAGAGACCCAGTACTTC. The encoded protein is CASSYSRPGETQYF.

The rearrangement joins TRBV19 to TRBJ2-2; 7 positions match TRBD1. Trimming cost V 5 bases and J 0 bases; bases outside gene matches: 9. The CDR3 consists of 17 residues. Looked up from germline, CDR1 is LNHDA and CDR2 is SQIVND (reference sequence). The CDR3 here is CASSDPRDSSNTGELFF. CDR3 bases: TGTGCCAGTAGTGACCCCCGGGACAGTTCGAACACCGGGGAGCTGTTTTTT.

The chain carries TRBV11-3 and TRBJ2-5, with D unclear. CDR1 is SGHNT, CDR2 YENEEA, per germline. This CDR3 has 15 amino acids. Trimming removed 4 bases at V and 1 base at J, with 13 bases between. The CDR3, as DNA: TGTGCCAGCAGCTCCCGTTCCGGCGGCCAAGAGACCCAGTACTTC. Translating gives CASSSRSGGQETQYF.

This chain links TRBV15 with TRBJ1-3, with a tentative D call TRBD1 (6 bases). CDR3 length equals 16 residues. V dropped 3 bases and J dropped 0 bases, with 12 bases sitting between them. Per the germline V gene, CDR1 is LNHNV and CDR2 is YYDKDF (reference sequence). The CDR3 protein is CATSRETGSSGNTIYF. CDR3 coding DNA: TGTGCCACCAGCAGGGAAACAGGGAGCTCTGGAAACACCATATATTTT.

This chain links TRBV27 with TRBJ2-5; D not certain. CDR1 and CDR2 (germline): MNHEY, SMNVEV (reference sequence). There are 16 residues in the CDR3. V lost 4 bases and J lost 1, with 16 bases in between. Written as DNA, the CDR3 is TGTGCCAGCAGTTCGGAATGGGTAAACTTCCAAGAGACCCAGTACTTC. The encoded protein is CASSSEWVNFQETQYF.

The genes are TRBV27 and TRBJ2-1; D is possibly TRBD1 (6 bases). Looked up from germline, CDR1 is MNHEY and CDR2 is SMNVEV (reference sequence). V was pared by 6 bases and J by 0 bases, with 12 bases between. The CDR3 length is 15 residues. The CDR3 region is CASSLGTPSYNEQFF. The CDR3 coding sequence is TGTGCCAGCAGCCTAGGGACACCCTCCTACAATGAGCAGTTCTTC.

The chain combines TRBV4-1 with TRBJ1-1; 7 bases line up with TRBD1. Germline V CDR1 and CDR2: MGHRA, YSYEKL. The CDR3 contains 13 residues. Trimming removed 3 bases from V and 5 bases from J; junction bases left unmatched: 3. CDR3 residues: CASSHTGETEAFF. The CDR3 DNA reads TGCGCCAGCAGCCATACAGGGGAGACTGAAGCTTTCTTT.

The V gene is TRBV9, the J gene TRBJ2-2; 10 positions agree with TRBD2. CDR3 length equals 15 residues. Germline V gene data show CDR1 as SGDLS and CDR2 as YYNGEE. Trimming at V came to 1 base and at J to 4 bases, leaving 1 base not matched to a gene. CDR3 amino acids: CASSVLAGVTGELFF. Here the CDR3 DNA reads TGTGCCAGCAGCGTACTAGCGGGAGTCACCGGGGAGCTGTTTTTT.

The chain carries TRBV10-3 and TRBJ2-7, with 7 bases identical to TRBD2. From germline, CDR1 is ENHRY and CDR2 SYGVKD. The CDR3 runs to 13 residues. J gave up 4 bases and V 2 bases, and 2 bases lay outside the gene matches. CDR3 DNA sequence: TGTGCCATCAGTGAGCGGCGGGAGTACGAGCAGTACTTC. It translates to CAISERREYEQYF.

The V call is TRBV24-1, the J call TRBJ2-3; 9 bases agree with TRBD2. The CDR3 runs 16 residues. The V gene end was trimmed by 1 base and the J gene end by 2 bases; junction bases not matched to a gene: 3. Germline loops: CDR1 KGHDR, CDR2 SFDVKD. CDR3 in DNA: TGTGCCACCAGTGATTTCAAGCGGGAGGCCACAGATACGCAGTATTTT. Protein: CATSDFKREATDTQYF.

The rearrangement joins TRBV7-9 to TRBJ1-4, with TRBD1 matching 7 bases. This CDR3 is 14 amino acids long. V dropped 2 bases and J dropped 5; count of bases not matched to a gene: 2. Germline V gene sequence: CDR1 SEHNR, CDR2 FQNEAQ (reference sequence). The CDR3, as DNA: TGTGCCAGCAGCTTAACACAGGGGAATGAAAAACTGTTTTTT. The encoded protein is CASSLTQGNEKLFF.

The chain carries TRBV18 and TRBJ1-1; no reliable D call. The CDR3 has 15 amino acids. Germline V gives CDR1 KGHSH, CDR2 LQKENI. V was pared by 3 bases and J by 1 base, with 12 bases between. This CDR3 reads CASSPLGQPNTEAFF. DNA of the CDR3: TGTGCCAGCTCACCCTTGGGCCAGCCGAACACTGAAGCTTTCTTT.

Here the CDR3 reads CASSDRTYNEQFF. In DNA form, the CDR3 reads TGTGCCAGCAGCGACAGGACCTACAATGAGCAGTTCTTC. This chain links TRBV9 with TRBJ2-1; maybe TRBD1 (5 bases). Germline V gene sequence: CDR1 SGDLS, CDR2 YYNGEE. The V end was cut by 3 bases, the J end by 2 bases, with 6 bases between. The length of the CDR3 is 13 residues.

The chain carries TRBV30 and TRBJ2-7; a weak D match, TRBD1 (5 bases). V gave up 4 bases and J gave up 0 bases, with 7 bases separating them. The CDR3 loop spans 12 amino acids. Per germline, CDR1 GTSNPN and CDR2 SVGIG (reference sequence). The CDR3 sequence is CAWTDNSYEQYF. The CDR3 DNA sequence: TGTGCCTGGACGGACAACTCCTACGAGCAGTACTTC.